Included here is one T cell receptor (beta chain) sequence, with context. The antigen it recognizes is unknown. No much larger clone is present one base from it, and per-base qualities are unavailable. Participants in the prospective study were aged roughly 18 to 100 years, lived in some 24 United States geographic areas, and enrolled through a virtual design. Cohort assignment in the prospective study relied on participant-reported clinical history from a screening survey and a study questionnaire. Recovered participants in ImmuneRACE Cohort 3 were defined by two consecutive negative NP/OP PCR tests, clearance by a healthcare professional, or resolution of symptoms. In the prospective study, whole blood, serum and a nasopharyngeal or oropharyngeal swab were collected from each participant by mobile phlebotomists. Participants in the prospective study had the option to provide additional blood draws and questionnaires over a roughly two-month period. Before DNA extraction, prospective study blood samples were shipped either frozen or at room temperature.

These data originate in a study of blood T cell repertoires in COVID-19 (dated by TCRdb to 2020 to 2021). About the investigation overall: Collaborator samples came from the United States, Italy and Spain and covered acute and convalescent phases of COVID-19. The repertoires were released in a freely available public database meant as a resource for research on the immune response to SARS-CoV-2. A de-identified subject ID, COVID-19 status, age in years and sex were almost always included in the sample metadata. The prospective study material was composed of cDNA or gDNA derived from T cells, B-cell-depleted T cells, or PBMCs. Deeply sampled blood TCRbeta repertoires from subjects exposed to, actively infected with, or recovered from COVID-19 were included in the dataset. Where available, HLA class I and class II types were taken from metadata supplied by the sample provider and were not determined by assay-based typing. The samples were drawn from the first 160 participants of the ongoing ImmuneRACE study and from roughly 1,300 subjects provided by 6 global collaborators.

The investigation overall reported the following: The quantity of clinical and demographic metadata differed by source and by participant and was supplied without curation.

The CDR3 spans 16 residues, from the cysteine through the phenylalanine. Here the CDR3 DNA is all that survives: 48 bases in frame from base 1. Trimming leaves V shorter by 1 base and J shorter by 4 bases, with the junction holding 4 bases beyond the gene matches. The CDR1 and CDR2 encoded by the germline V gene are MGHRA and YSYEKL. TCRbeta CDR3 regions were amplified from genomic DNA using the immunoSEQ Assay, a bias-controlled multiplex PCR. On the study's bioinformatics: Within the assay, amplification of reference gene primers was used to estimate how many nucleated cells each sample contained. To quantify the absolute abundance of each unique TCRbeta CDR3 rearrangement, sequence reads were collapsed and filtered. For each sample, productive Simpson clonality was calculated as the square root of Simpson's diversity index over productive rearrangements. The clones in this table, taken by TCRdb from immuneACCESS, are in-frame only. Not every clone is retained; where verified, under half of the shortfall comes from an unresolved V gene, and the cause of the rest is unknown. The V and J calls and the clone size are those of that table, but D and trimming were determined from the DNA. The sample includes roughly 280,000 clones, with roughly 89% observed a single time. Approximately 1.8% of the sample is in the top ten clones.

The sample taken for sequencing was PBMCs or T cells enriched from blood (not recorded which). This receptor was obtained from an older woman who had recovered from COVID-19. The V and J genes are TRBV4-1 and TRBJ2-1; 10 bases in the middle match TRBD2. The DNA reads TGCGCCAGCAGCCAAGGGCTAGCGGGAGTGTACAATGAGCAGTTCTTC. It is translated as CASSQGLAGVYNEQFF.